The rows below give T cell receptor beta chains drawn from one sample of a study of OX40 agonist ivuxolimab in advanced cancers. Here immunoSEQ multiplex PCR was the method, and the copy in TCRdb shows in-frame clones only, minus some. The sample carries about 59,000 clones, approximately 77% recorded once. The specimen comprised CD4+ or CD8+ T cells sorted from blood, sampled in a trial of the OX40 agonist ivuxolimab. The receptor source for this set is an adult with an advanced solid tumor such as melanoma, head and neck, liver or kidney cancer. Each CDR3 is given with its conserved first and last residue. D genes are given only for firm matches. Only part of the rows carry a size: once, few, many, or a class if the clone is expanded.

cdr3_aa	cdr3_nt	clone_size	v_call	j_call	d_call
CASSESTASSADTQYF	TGCGCCAGCAGTGAGTCGACGGCGAGCAGCGCAGATACGCAGTATTTT	-	TRBV10-1	TRBJ2-3	-
CASKGDSGLSYEQYF	TGTGCCAGTAAGGGCGATAGCGGTCTCTCCTACGAGCAGTACTTC	-	TRBV19	TRBJ2-7	-
CASSLPLAGSYEQYF	TGTGCCAGCAGCTTACCCCTAGCGGGGTCCTACGAGCAGTACTTC	-	TRBV7-9	TRBJ2-7	TRBD2
CATAAGGLYNEQFF	TGTGCCACCGCAGCGGGAGGGCTGTACAATGAGCAGTTCTTC	few	TRBV10-3	TRBJ2-1	TRBD2
CASSSGNTEAFF	TGTGCCAGCAGTTCAGGGAACACTGAAGCTTTCTTT	few	TRBV28	TRBJ1-1	-
CASSPRGGAGALYEQYF	TGTGCCAGCAGCCCCAGGGGGGGGGCGGGAGCTCTCTACGAGCAGTACTTC	once	TRBV7-9	TRBJ2-7	-
CASSYGGGRETQYF	TGTGCCAGCAGTTACGGGGGCGGGAGGGAGACCCAGTACTTC	-	TRBV6-6	TRBJ2-5	TRBD2
CASSFRDSGANVLTF	TGTGCCAGCAGCTTCCGGGACTCTGGGGCCAACGTCCTGACTTTC	few	TRBV5-6	TRBJ2-6	-
CASSGQVVANYGYTF	TGTGCCAGCAGTGGGCAGGTCGTAGCTAACTATGGCTACACCTTC	-	TRBV2	TRBJ1-2	-
CASNRGEEKLFF	TGTGCCAGCAACCGGGGCGAAGAAAAACTGTTTTTT	-	TRBV6-1	TRBJ1-4	-
CASSLGTGGYHEQYF	TGTGCCAGCAGCTTAGGTACAGGGGGCTATCACGAGCAGTACTTC	-	TRBV11-3	TRBJ2-7	TRBD1
CATRPLADSYEQYF	TGTGCCACCAGGCCGCTAGCGGACTCCTACGAGCAGTACTTC	few	TRBV6-5	TRBJ2-7	TRBD2
CASSPGTDSYEQYF	TGTGCCAGTAGTCCCGGGACGGACTCCTACGAGCAGTACTTC	few	TRBV19	TRBJ2-7	-
CASSLDRGSDEQFF	TGTGCCAGCAGCTTAGATAGGGGGAGTGATGAGCAGTTCTTC	-	TRBV11-3	TRBJ2-1	-
CASSPPSFHEQYF	TGTGCCAGCAGCCCCCCGAGCTTCCACGAGCAGTACTTC	-	TRBV7-2	TRBJ2-7	-
CASSPSPGNTGELFF	TGCGCCAGCAGCCCTAGCCCCGGGAACACCGGGGAGCTGTTTTTT	-	TRBV4-1	TRBJ2-2	-
CASSTRQGGGRELFF	TGTGCCAGTAGTACCCGACAGGGTGGAGGCCGGGAGCTGTTTTTT	-	TRBV19	TRBJ2-2	TRBD1
CASSLVGLAGATDTQYF	TGTGCCAGCAGCTTAGTGGGACTAGCGGGAGCCACAGATACGCAGTATTTT	-	TRBV7-2	TRBJ2-3	TRBD2
CASRARAGPTNYGYTF	TGTGCCAGCAGAGCCAGAGCCGGACCAACTAACTATGGCTACACCTTC	-	TRBV2	TRBJ1-2	-
CASRPMGNEQFF	TGTGCCAGCAGGCCAATGGGAAATGAGCAGTTCTTC	-	TRBV6-1	TRBJ2-1	-
CASSETGGAGEKLFF	TGCGCCAGCAGCGAAACAGGGGGCGCCGGTGAAAAACTGTTTTTT	-	TRBV5-1	TRBJ1-4	TRBD1
CAWSLQFGNTIYF	TGTGCCTGGAGTCTCCAGTTCGGAAACACCATATATTTT	-	TRBV30	TRBJ1-3	-
CASSLSGNTIYF	TGTGCCAGCAGCTTATCAGGAAACACCATATATTTT	-	TRBV11-2	TRBJ1-3	-
CASSFGRLGRSYEQYF	TGTGCCAGCAGCTTTGGGAGGTTAGGGAGATCCTACGAGCAGTACTTC	-	TRBV7-8	TRBJ2-7	-
CASRPLGQGADTQYF	TGTGCCAGCAGGCCGTTGGGACAGGGAGCAGATACGCAGTATTTT	-	TRBV28	TRBJ2-3	TRBD1
CASSRDTDAGTEAFF	TGTGCCAGCAGCCGGGACACGGATGCGGGGACTGAAGCTTTCTTT	-	TRBV27	TRBJ1-1	-
CASSWGVTDTQYF	TGTGCCAGCAGCTGGGGGGTCACAGATACGCAGTATTTT	-	TRBV7-2	TRBJ2-3	-